The clone carrying this T cell receptor beta chain has more than one count but fewer than ten. Antigen specificity is unknown. The data originate from a study of beta chain features in type 1 diabetes. Overall study: Patients did not differ from healthy donors in age, gender or cell yield. Study-wide results and caveats: A moderate, significant TCRB CDR3 shortening appeared in type 1 diabetes across four CD4+ subsets. Among type 1 diabetes patients, VDJ junctions had fewer insertions and more deletions. Highly expressing activated T cells could be over-counted with a cDNA template.

All of the isolated RNA was reverse transcribed, so expressed TCRB transcripts were sequenced. Profiled with immunoSEQ multiplex PCR; TCRdb holds only in-frame clones, not every one. The table shows 330,000 or so clones, with 14% occurring only once. The sequence was obtained from a young man in good health. The sample consisted of central memory CD4+ T cells from blood.

The CDR3 here is CASRLLDREAFF. CDR3 in DNA: TGTGCCAGCAGATTACTCGACAGAGAAGCTTTCTTT. The V and J genes are TRBV11-2 and TRBJ1-1; perhaps TRBD1 as D (5 bases). The V and J ends lost 6 bases and 8 bases respectively, with 13 bases between them. The germline V gene encodes CDR1 SGHAT and CDR2 FQNNGV. The CDR3 has 12 residues.